Included here is one T cell receptor (beta chain) sequence, with context. These data are taken from a study of blood T cell repertoires in COVID-19. In the study's own analysis: Cell counts per sample came from amplifying reference gene primers. The repertoire was sequenced with immunoSEQ multiplex PCR; TCRdb's copy has only in-frame clones and lacks some. V, J and clone size are those of that table, while D and trimming were read from the DNA. Among around 140,000 clones listed, around 88% were seen once. This CDR3 comprises 13 residues. Germline V gene data show CDR1 as MNHEY and CDR2 as SVGAGI. The ends were cut back, 0 bases at V and 9 bases at J, with 9 bases in the middle.

V and J are TRBV6-5 and TRBJ1-5, with D hard to call. The clonotype was recovered from a man aged 55 to 70 with active or convalescent COVID-19. Specimen: peripheral blood. CDR3 nucleotides: TGTGCCAGCAGTTACTCTGCGGGCTGGCCCCAGCATTTT. Translation: CASSYSAGWPQHF.